A single sample is the source of the 13 T cell receptor beta chains below, sequenced in a study of T cell repertoires in cytomegalovirus infection. TCRdb redid the calling of the reads with MiXCR, one entry per CDR3 protein. The table records 740,000 or so distinct CDR3 sequences, roughly 35% of them present only once. Input material: PBMCs. These receptors were obtained from a human donor in good health (CMV status not recorded). Some clones in this sample may be carry-over from other donors' samples.

In its sample, this clonotype was seen once. This chain links TRBV20-1 with TRBJ1-1, with D perhaps TRBD1 (5 bases). The CDR3 sequence is 16 residues long. Germline CDR1 reads DFQATT; CDR2 reads SNEGSKA (reference sequence). The germline V and J ends were trimmed by 6 bases and 1 base, with 21 bases remaining between them. In DNA form, the CDR3 reads TGCAGTGCCGCACCCGACCCCTCAGGGTGGAACACTGAAGCTTTCTTT. This sequence encodes CSAAPDPSGWNTEAFF.

The chain couples TRBV24-1 to TRBJ2-1; 12 nucleotides align to TRBD2. The CDR3 length is 15 residues. V shed 5 bases and J 9 bases; nucleotides not matched to a gene: 7. CDR1 is KGHDR, CDR2 SFDVKD, per germline. Written as DNA, the CDR3 is TGTGCCACCAGTGTGAGGGCTAGCGGGAGGGCTGAGCAGTTCTTC. Its protein is CATSVRASGRAEQFF.

The chain joins TRBV28 to TRBJ2-5; D is perhaps TRBD1 or TRBD2 (5 bases each). Trimming pared 7 bases from V and 2 bases from J, leaving 17 bases between. Germline V gene sequence: CDR1 MDHEN, CDR2 SYDVKM. The CDR3 is 15 amino acids. CDR3 bases: TGTGCCAGCATAAGGGAGAAGGGGTCACAAGAGACCCAGTACTTC. This gives the protein CASIREKGSQETQYF.

J is TRBJ2-7 and V is TRBV11-1; D is unresolved. The CDR3 consists of 13 residues. V lost 3 bases and J lost 3, with 9 bases in between. From germline, CDR1 is SGHAT and CDR2 FQDESV (reference sequence). The CDR3 DNA is TGTGCCAGCAGCTTGTCCGAATTCTACGAGCAGTACTTC. Its translation is CASSLSEFYEQYF.

This clonotype has only a few counts. J is TRBJ2-1 and V is TRBV12-3 or TRBV12-4; D uncertain. This CDR3 spans 12 amino acids. Trimming removed 7 bases at V and 8 bases at J, with 12 bases between. As DNA, the CDR3 is TGTGCCAGCACCAGTGAGGCCGATGAGCAGTTCTTC. Its protein product is CASTSEADEQFF.

The chain carries TRBV9 and TRBJ2-4; D call uncertain. The CDR3 has 17 residues. The germline gives CDR1 SGDLS, CDR2 YYNGEE. V lost 2 bases to trimming and J lost 1 base, with 16 bases between them. The CDR3 nucleotides read TGTGCCAGCAGCGTGGATCCTAACGGCCTCGCCAAAAACATTCAGTACTTC. Its translation is CASSVDPNGLAKNIQYF.

This clonotype occurred a few times. V usage is TRBV10-3 and J usage is TRBJ2-6; possible D gene TRBD2, 5 bases. CDR1 is ENHRY, CDR2 SYGVKD, per germline. The CDR3 sequence is 14 residues long. With 11 bases removed from V and 4 bases from J, the gap between germline ends came to 15 bases. The CDR3 bases are TGTGCCTCCATCGAGGGTTCAGGGGCCAACGTCCTGACTTTC. The encoded protein is CASIEGSGANVLTF.

This clonotype was seen a few times. The chain recombines TRBV7-6 with TRBJ2-7, with a possible D match to TRBD1 (6 bases). V lost 5 bases, J lost 7 bases, and 15 bases lay in between. The CDR3 spans 13 residues. Germline CDR1 reads SGHVS; CDR2 reads FNYEAQ. The CDR3 loop is CASSTGQSGEQYF. CDR3 bases: TGTGCCAGCAGCACCGGACAGTCGGGTGAGCAGTACTTC.

Notes on this clonotype: A read error may account for a junction end that differs from germline. The gene calls are TRBV6-1 and TRBJ1-2, with D unresolved. The length of the CDR3 is 16 residues. CDR1 MNHNS and CDR2 SASEGT come from the germline V gene. The CDR3 DNA sequence: TGTGCCAGCAGCGGCGAATTACTTGTGCAGCTATATGGCTACACATTC. This codes for CASSGELLVQLYGYTF.

CDR3 residues: CASSLTGGRNQPQHF. As DNA, the CDR3 is TGTGCCAGCAGCCTGACAGGGGGGCGCAATCAGCCCCAGCATTTT. The chain uses TRBV6-1 and TRBJ1-5; TRBD1 agrees at 9 bases. The CDR3 sequence is 15 residues long. The V segment lost 6 bases and the J segment 2 bases; nucleotides outside the gene matches: 5. Germline V gives CDR1 MNHNS, CDR2 SASEGT.

This rearrangement joins TRBV28 to TRBJ1-4; perhaps TRBD1 as D (6 bases). With 2 bases removed from V and 3 bases from J, the gap between germline ends came to 16 bases. Germline V gives CDR1 MDHEN, CDR2 SYDVKM. The CDR3 runs 17 residues. The CDR3 coding sequence is TGTGCCAGCAGTTTAGTGGGGGTATCAGGGGCTAATGAAAAACTGTTTTTT. Encoded protein: CASSLVGVSGANEKLFF. The whole variable domain, remainder taken from reference TRBV28 and TRBJ1-4, is DVKVTQSSRYLVKRTGEKVFLECVQDMDHENMFWYRQDPGLGLRLIYFSYDVKMKEKGDIPEGYSVSREKKERFSLILESASTNQTSMYLCASSLVGVSGANEKLFFGSGTQLSVL.

As concerns this clonotype: The CDR3 end shows no conserved phenylalanine or tryptophan, and so a read error is likely. The chain combines TRBV10-1 with TRBJ2-7; D remains unclear. The V and J ends lost 3 bases and 3 bases respectively, with 6 bases between them. The CDR3 covers 12 residues. The germline CDR1 and CDR2 sequences are WNHNN and SYGVQD (reference sequence). For the CDR3, the DNA is TGCGCCAGCAGTGACGGGTTCTACGAGCAGTACTTA. Its translation: CASSDGFYEQYL.

This clonotype was found many times. J is TRBJ2-5 and V is TRBV20-1; D is uncertain. The germline V gene encodes CDR1 DFQATT and CDR2 SNEGSKA (reference sequence). Trimming cost V 2 bases and J 0 bases, with 28 bases left between them. This CDR3 is built from 20 residues. The CDR3 DNA is TGCAGTGCTAGATCTGCAGGCCTCTCGGACCAAGGGCCGAACCAAGAGACCCAGTACTTC. Its translation: CSARSAGLSDQGPNQETQYF.